The rows below give T cell receptor beta chains drawn from one sample of a study of monozygotic twins with inflammatory bowel disease. Following a re-call of the 5' RACE reads, TCRdb has one entry per CDR3 protein and lacks DNA. This table lists approximately 140,000 distinct CDR3 sequences. The sequenced sample consisted of blood. The receptors were sampled from a human donor with ulcerative colitis or Crohn's disease, or a healthy co-twin of an affected twin (not recorded which). Both conserved end residues are part of each CDR3. Each record gives: CDR3 protein, J gene, V gene.

CDR3aa: CASSYWGVGYTGELFF; j_gene: TRBJ2-2; v_gene: TRBV6-5
CDR3aa: CASSSLTEVRNTEAFF; j_gene: TRBJ1-1; v_gene: TRBV7-3
CDR3aa: CASSYHLRASREQYF; j_gene: TRBJ2-7; v_gene: TRBV6-2/TRBV6-3
CDR3aa: CASSIGDIYNEQFF; j_gene: TRBJ2-1; v_gene: TRBV19
CDR3aa: CASSIDSWELFF; j_gene: TRBJ2-2; v_gene: TRBV7-2
CDR3aa: CASSLAPPGYCSF; j_gene: TRBJ2-1; v_gene: TRBV12-3/TRBV12-4
CDR3aa: CASSYQPARGTEAFF; j_gene: TRBJ1-1; v_gene: TRBV7-2
CDR3aa: CASSFGGSTEAFF; j_gene: TRBJ1-1; v_gene: TRBV12-3/TRBV12-4
CDR3aa: CASSLAVAGARPQYF; j_gene: TRBJ2-5; v_gene: TRBV5-1
CDR3aa: CASSLFGQGANTDTQYF; j_gene: TRBJ2-3; v_gene: TRBV4-1
CDR3aa: CAWSVGGAGIYEQYF; j_gene: TRBJ2-7; v_gene: TRBV30
CDR3aa: CASSPLSTGSNEKLFF; j_gene: TRBJ1-4; v_gene: TRBV5-5
CDR3aa: CSARVRGGETQYF; j_gene: TRBJ2-5; v_gene: TRBV20-1
CDR3aa: CSARGQGSSTEAFF; j_gene: TRBJ1-1; v_gene: TRBV20-1
CDR3aa: CASRETGSSPLHF; j_gene: TRBJ1-6; v_gene: TRBV12-3/TRBV12-4
CDR3aa: CASSSPAGAGGQETQYF; j_gene: TRBJ2-5; v_gene: TRBV5-1
CDR3aa: CATSEVYTDTQYF; j_gene: TRBJ2-3; v_gene: TRBV24-1
CDR3aa: CASSLPGSEQYF; j_gene: TRBJ2-7; v_gene: TRBV27
CDR3aa: CASSAGRNTEETQYF; j_gene: TRBJ2-5; v_gene: TRBV6-1
CDR3aa: CSATPLQSNQPQHF; j_gene: TRBJ1-5; v_gene: TRBV20-1